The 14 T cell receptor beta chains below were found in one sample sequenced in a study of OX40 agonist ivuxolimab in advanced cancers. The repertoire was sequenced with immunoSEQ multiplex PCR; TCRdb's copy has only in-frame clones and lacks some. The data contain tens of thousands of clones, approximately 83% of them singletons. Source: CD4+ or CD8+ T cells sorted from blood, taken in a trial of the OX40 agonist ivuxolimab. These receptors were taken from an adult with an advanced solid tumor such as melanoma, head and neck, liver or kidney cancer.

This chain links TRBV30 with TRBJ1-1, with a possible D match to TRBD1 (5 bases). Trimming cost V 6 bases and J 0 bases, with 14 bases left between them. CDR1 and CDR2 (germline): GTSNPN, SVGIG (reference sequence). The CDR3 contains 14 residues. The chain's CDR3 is CACSPGHLNTEAFF. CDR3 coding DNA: TGTGCCTGTTCTCCTGGACATTTGAACACTGAAGCTTTCTTT.

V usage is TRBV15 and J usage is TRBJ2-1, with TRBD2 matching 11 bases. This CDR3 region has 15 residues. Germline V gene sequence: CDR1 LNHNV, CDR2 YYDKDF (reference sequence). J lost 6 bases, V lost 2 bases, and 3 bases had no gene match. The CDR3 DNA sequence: TGTGCCACCAGCAGACCTGGGACTAGCGGCAATGAGCAGTTCTTC. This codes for CATSRPGTSGNEQFF.

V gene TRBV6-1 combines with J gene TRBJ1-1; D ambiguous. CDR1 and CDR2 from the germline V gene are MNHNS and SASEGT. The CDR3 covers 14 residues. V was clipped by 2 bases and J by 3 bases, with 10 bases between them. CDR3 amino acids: CASSERVGDTEAFF. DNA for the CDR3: TGTGCCAGCAGTGAAAGGGTAGGCGACACTGAAGCTTTCTTT.

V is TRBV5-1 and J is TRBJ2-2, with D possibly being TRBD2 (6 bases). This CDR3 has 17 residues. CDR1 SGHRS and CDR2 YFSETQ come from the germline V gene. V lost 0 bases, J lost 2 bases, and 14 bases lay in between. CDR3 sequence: CASSLVGGTFNTGELFF. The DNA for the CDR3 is TGCGCCAGCAGCTTGGTTGGTGGGACTTTCAACACCGGGGAGCTGTTTTTT.

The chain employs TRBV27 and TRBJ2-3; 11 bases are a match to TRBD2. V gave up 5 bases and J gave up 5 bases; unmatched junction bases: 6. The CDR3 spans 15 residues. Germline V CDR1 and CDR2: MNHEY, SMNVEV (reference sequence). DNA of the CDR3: TGTGCCAGCAGTCTTAGCGGGAGGGCGGGAGATACGCAGTATTTT. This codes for CASSLSGRAGDTQYF.

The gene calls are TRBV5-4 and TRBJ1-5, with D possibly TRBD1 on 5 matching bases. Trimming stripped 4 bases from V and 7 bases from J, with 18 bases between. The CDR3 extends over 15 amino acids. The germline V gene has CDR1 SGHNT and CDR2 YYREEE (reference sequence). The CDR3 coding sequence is TGTGCCAGCAGCCCGGGAAAGGGGACGGGCCAGCCCCAGCATTTT. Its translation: CASSPGKGTGQPQHF.

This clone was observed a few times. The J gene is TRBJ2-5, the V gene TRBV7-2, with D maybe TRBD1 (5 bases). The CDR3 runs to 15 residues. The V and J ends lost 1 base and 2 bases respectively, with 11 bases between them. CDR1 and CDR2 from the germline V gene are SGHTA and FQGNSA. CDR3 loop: CASSLGGQSQETQYF. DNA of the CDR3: TGTGCCAGCAGCTTAGGAGGACAATCTCAAGAGACCCAGTACTTC.

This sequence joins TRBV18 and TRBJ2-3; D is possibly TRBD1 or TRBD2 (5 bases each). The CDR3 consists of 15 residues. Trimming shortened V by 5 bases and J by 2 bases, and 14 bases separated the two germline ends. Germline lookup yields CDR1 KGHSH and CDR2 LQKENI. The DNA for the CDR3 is TGTGCCAGCTCAACCCAGGTGGGGGACACAGATACGCAGTATTTT. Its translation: CASSTQVGDTDTQYF.

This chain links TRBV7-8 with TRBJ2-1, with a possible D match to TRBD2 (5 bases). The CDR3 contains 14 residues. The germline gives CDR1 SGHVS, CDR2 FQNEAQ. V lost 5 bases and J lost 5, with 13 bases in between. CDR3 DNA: TGTGCCAGCAGCCAACTCCTCGGGGACAATGAGCAGTTCTTC. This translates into CASSQLLGDNEQFF.

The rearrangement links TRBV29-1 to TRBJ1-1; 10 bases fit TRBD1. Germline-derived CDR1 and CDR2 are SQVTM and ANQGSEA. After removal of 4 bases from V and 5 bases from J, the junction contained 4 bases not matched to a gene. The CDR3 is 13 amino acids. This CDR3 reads CSVGRDRGTEAFF. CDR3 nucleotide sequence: TGCAGCGTTGGCCGGGACAGGGGTACTGAAGCTTTCTTT.

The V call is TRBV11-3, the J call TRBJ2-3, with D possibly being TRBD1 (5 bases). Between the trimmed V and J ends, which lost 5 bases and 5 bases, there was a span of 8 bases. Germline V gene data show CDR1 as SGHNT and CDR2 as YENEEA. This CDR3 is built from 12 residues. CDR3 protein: CASSGARDTQYF. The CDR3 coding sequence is TGTGCCAGCAGCGGGGCCCGAGATACGCAGTATTTT.

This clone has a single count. The CDR3 DNA is TGTGCCAGCAGTGTTACAGGCTCGAACTATGGCTACACCTTC. It yields the protein CASSVTGSNYGYTF. This chain links TRBV2 with TRBJ1-2, with TRBD1 as a possible D gene (5 bases). Trimming cost V 4 bases and J 2 bases, with 11 bases left between them. Looked up from germline, CDR1 is SNHLY and CDR2 is FYNNEI. The CDR3 is 14 amino acids. The whole variable domain, remainder taken from reference TRBV2 and TRBJ1-2, is EPEVTQTPSHQVTQMGQEVILRCVPISNHLYFYWYRQILGQKVEFLVSFYNNEISEKSEIFDDQFSVERPDGSNFTLKIRSTKLEDSAMYFCASSVTGSNYGYTFGSGTRLTVV.

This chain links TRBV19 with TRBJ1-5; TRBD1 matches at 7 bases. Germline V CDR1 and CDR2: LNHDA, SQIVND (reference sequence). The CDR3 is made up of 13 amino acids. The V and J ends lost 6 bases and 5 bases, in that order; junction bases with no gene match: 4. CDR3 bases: TGTGCCAGTAGCCGTCAGGGGGATCAGCCCCAGCATTTT. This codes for CASSRQGDQPQHF. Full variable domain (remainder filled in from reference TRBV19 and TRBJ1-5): DGGITQSPKYLFRKEGQNVTLSCEQNLNHDAMYWYRQDPGQGLRLIYYSQIVNDFQKGDIAEGYSVSREKKESFPLTVTSAQKNPTAFYLCASSRQGDQPQHFGDGTRLSIL.

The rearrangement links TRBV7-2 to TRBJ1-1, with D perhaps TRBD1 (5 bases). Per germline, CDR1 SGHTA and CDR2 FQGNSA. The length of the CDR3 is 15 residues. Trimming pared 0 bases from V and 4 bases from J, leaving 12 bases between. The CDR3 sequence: CASSLAMGGGTEAFF. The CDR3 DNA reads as TGTGCCAGCAGCTTAGCGATGGGGGGAGGCACTGAAGCTTTCTTT.